Shown below are 2 T cell receptor beta chains from a single sample sequenced in a study of shared clonotypes between healthy human individuals. TCRdb's copy holds only in-frame clones and misses some; the assay was immunoSEQ multiplex PCR. The profile shows hundreds of thousands of clones, roughly 73% of them singletons. Sequencing input: memory CD4+ T cells sorted from blood. Stated subset: CD45RA-negative fraction. The receptors were gathered from a woman in her twenties or thirties in good health.

This chain joins TRBV6-1 and TRBJ2-2; tentatively, D is TRBD1 or TRBD2 (5 bases each). The V end lost 4 bases, the J end lost 4 bases, and 13 bases lay between the germline ends. Germline V gene sequence: CDR1 MNHNS, CDR2 SASEGT. The CDR3 contains 15 residues. CDR3 protein: CASSAIRGRTGELFF. The CDR3 bases are TGTGCCAGCAGTGCGATACGGGGACGCACCGGGGAGCTGTTTTTT.

V usage is TRBV28 and J usage is TRBJ1-2, with 9 bases lining up with TRBD1. V shed 2 bases, J shed 2 bases, and the junction held 6 bases outside the gene matches. The length of the CDR3 is 16 residues. Germline CDR1 and CDR2: MDHEN and SYDVKM. The CDR3 nucleotides read TGTGCCAGCAGTTTACTCGGGACAGGGCCGAACTATGGCTACACCTTC. It specifies CASSLLGTGPNYGYTF.